These 4 T cell receptor beta chains share one sample of origin, sequenced in a study of blood T cell repertoires in COVID-19. The table came from immunoSEQ multiplex PCR; TCRdb's copy has only in-frame clones and leaves some out. This repertoire shows 53,000 or so clones, roughly 90% found once; its top ten account for about 3.4%. The specimen sequenced was peripheral blood. All receptors derive from a human donor in a cohort sampled during active COVID-19.

This chain uses TRBV7-9 with TRBJ2-1; 9 bases are a match to TRBD1. Germline V CDR1 and CDR2: SEHNR, FQNEAQ (reference sequence). This CDR3 spans 16 amino acids. V was clipped by 6 bases and J by 3 bases; unmatched bases: 9. The CDR3 sequence: CASSSRGTGLYNEQFF. Here the CDR3 DNA reads TGTGCCAGCAGTTCGCGTGGGACAGGGCTCTACAATGAGCAGTTCTTC.

The CDR3 here is CASSLLGGAGNEQFF. The DNA of the CDR3 is TGTGCCAGCAGTTTACTTGGGGGGGCGGGCAATGAGCAGTTCTTC. This chain links TRBV28 with TRBJ2-1; tentative D call: TRBD2 (7 bases). The germline CDR1 and CDR2 sequences are MDHEN and SYDVKM. Trimming removed 2 bases from V and 6 bases from J, with 14 bases in between. The CDR3 length is 15 residues. Using reference TRBV28 and TRBJ2-1 for the parts outside the CDR3, the full variable domain is DVKVTQSSRYLVKRTGEKVFLECVQDMDHENMFWYRQDPGLGLRLIYFSYDVKMKEKGDIPEGYSVSREKKERFSLILESASTNQTSMYLCASSLLGGAGNEQFFGPGTRLTVL.

The V gene is TRBV6-6, the J gene TRBJ1-5; TRBD1 aligns across 9 bases. Germline V gene sequence: CDR1 MNHNY, CDR2 SVGAGI (reference sequence). The junction had 17 bases not matched to a gene; V was cut back by 5 bases and J by 3 bases. This CDR3 spans 19 amino acids. The CDR3 DNA follows: TGTGCCAGCAGTCCCCGTACAGGGGGCGGATGGTTTAACAATCAGCCCCAGCATTTT. Protein sequence: CASSPRTGGGWFNNQPQHF.

The J gene is TRBJ1-1, the V gene TRBV30; D possibly corresponds to TRBD1 (6 bases). CDR1 is GTSNPN and CDR2 is SVGIG in the germline V gene (reference sequence). V lost 2 bases to trimming and J lost 8 bases, with 15 bases between them. The CDR3 has 13 amino acids. The CDR3 sequence is CAWSRQVKKEAFF. CDR3 DNA: TGTGCCTGGAGTCGACAGGTCAAAAAAGAAGCTTTCTTT.